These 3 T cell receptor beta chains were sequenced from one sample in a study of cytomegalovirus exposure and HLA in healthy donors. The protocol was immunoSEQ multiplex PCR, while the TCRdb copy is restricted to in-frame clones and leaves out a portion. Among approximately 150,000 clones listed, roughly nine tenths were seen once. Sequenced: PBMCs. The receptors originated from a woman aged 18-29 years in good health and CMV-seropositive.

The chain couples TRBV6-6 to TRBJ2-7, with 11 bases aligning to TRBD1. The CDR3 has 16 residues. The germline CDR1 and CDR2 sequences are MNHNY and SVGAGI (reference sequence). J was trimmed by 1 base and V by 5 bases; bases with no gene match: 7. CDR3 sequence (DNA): TGTGCCAGCAGTCCTGGGACAGGGGGAGCGTCCTACGAGCAGTACTTC. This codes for CASSPGTGGASYEQYF.

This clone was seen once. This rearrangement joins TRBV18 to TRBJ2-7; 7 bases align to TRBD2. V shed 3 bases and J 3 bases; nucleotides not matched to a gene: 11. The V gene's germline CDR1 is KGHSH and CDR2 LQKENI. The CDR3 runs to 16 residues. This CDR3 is CASSPIPRTSLYEQYF. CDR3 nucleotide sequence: TGTGCCAGCTCACCGATTCCCCGGACTAGTCTCTACGAGCAGTACTTC.

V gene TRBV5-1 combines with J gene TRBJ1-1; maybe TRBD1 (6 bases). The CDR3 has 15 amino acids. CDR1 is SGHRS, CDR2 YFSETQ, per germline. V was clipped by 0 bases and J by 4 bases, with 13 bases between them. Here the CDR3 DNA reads TGCGCCAGCAGCTTGGGTAACAGGGTCCGCACTGAAGCTTTCTTT. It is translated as CASSLGNRVRTEAFF.